The 32 T cell receptor beta chains in this list originate from one sample, sequenced in a study of cytomegalovirus exposure and HLA in healthy donors. PCR amplification relied on 60 Vbeta primers (plus 13 Jbeta primers). Repertoires were generated with immunoSEQ multiplex PCR, while TCRdb's copy carries only in-frame clones and drops some. The sample contains 95,000 to 100,000 clones, about 80% of which appear only once. The material sequenced was PBMCs. The receptors were sampled from a man in his forties in good health and CMV-seronegative.

The CDR3 is CASSYSTGTYNEQFF. CDR3 in DNA: TGTGCCAGCAGTTACTCCACAGGGACCTACAATGAGCAGTTCTTC. The V gene is TRBV6-5, the J gene TRBJ2-1, with D possibly matching TRBD1 (6 bases). Trimming shortened V by 0 bases and J by 2 bases, and 8 bases separated the two germline ends. Per germline, CDR1 MNHEY and CDR2 SVGAGI. This CDR3 is 15 amino acids long.

This clone was seen only a few times. The chain uses TRBV4-1 and TRBJ2-7; TRBD1 agrees at 7 bases. The germline CDR1 and CDR2 sequences are MGHRA and YSYEKL. Germline trimming cut 6 bases from V and 1 base from J; bases unmatched to any gene: 9. This CDR3 is 15 amino acids long. The CDR3, as DNA: TGCGCCAGCAGTCCCCGGGACAGCGCTTCCTACGAGCAGTACTTC. Its translation is CASSPRDSASYEQYF.

The chain carries TRBV28 and TRBJ2-7; 7 nucleotides match TRBD1. The CDR3 spans 15 residues. J lost 3 bases, V lost 4 bases, and 9 bases had no gene match. Germline lookup yields CDR1 MDHEN and CDR2 SYDVKM. The CDR3 bases are TGTGCCAGCAGTTGGTCGGGACAGAGACTCTACGAGCAGTACTTC. Protein product: CASSWSGQRLYEQYF.

The CDR3 nucleotides are TGTGCCAGCACCCCGGGGGGGGTGGAAGGCAACATTCAGTACTTC. This gives the protein CASTPGGVEGNIQYF. This sequence joins TRBV28 and TRBJ2-4; 8 nucleotides align to TRBD2. The CDR3 runs to 15 residues. V was pared by 7 bases and J by 7 bases, with 12 bases of the junction left unmatched. Germline V lookup: CDR1 MDHEN, CDR2 SYDVKM.

The chain recombines TRBV28 with TRBJ2-3, with a possible D match to TRBD2 (5 bases). V dropped 6 bases and J dropped 1 base, with 26 bases sitting between them. The CDR3 spans 19 residues. CDR1 and CDR2 from the germline V gene are MDHEN and SYDVKM. Written as DNA, the CDR3 is TGTGCCAGCAGGGCTAGTGCAGGCAGTCCCGGAGGCGGCACAGATACGCAGTATTTT. Protein: CASRASAGSPGGGTDTQYF.

The chain uses TRBV6-1 and TRBJ2-3; 10 nucleotides match TRBD1. The CDR3 has 13 amino acids. V was pared by 8 bases and J by 6 bases, with 5 bases of the junction left unmatched. Looked up from germline, CDR1 is MNHNS and CDR2 is SASEGT. CDR3 nucleotides: TGTGCCAGCGGGACAGGGGTAGGGGATACGCAGTATTTT. Protein product: CASGTGVGDTQYF.

Turning to this clone: The junction departs from germline at one end; a sequencing error may be responsible. The V gene is TRBV7-9, the J gene TRBJ1-5; D is undetermined. Germline assignment: CDR1 SEHNR and CDR2 FQNEAQ (reference sequence). This CDR3 region has 16 residues. This CDR3 is CSSSSSSRGGNQPQHF. In DNA, the CDR3 is TGTTCCAGCAGCTCCTCATCCCGGGGAGGCAATCAGCCCCAGCATTTT. The full variable domain, with the rest looked up from reference TRBV7-9 and TRBJ1-5, is DTGVSQNPRHKITKRGQNVTFRCDPISEHNRLYWYRQTLGQGPEFLTYFQNEAQLEKSRLLSDRFSAERPKGSFSTLEIQRTEQGDSAMYLCSSSSSSRGGNQPQHFGDGTRLSIL.

Only one count was recorded for this clone. This sequence joins TRBV29-1 and TRBJ1-1; 8 bases line up with TRBD1. The CDR3 has 14 amino acids. The V segment lost 5 bases and the J segment 1 base; nucleotides outside the gene matches: 6. Germline V gene sequence: CDR1 SQVTM, CDR2 ANQGSEA. The CDR3 protein is CSVTPGGWNTEAFF. The CDR3 bases are TGCAGCGTTACTCCAGGGGGCTGGAACACTGAAGCTTTCTTT.

The V call is TRBV18, the J call TRBJ1-1, with D uncertain. The CDR3 covers 14 residues. The germline V and J ends were trimmed by 6 bases and 1 base, with 12 bases remaining between them. The germline V gene encodes CDR1 KGHSH and CDR2 LQKENI. Written as DNA, the CDR3 is TGTGCCAGCTCCGCGGAAAGGAAGAACACTGAAGCTTTCTTT. Protein sequence: CASSAERKNTEAFF.

This clone turned up a few times. The chain combines TRBV28 with TRBJ2-1; 7 bases map to TRBD2. This CDR3 has 15 residues. The J segment lost 12 bases and the V segment lost 6 bases, leaving 17 bases of the junction unmatched. Germline V gives CDR1 MDHEN, CDR2 SYDVKM. CDR3 residues: CASSRPSGAGTGQFF. The CDR3 DNA reads TGTGCCAGCAGCCGCCCTAGCGGCGCTGGGACCGGGCAGTTCTTC.

This sequence joins TRBV19 and TRBJ2-7; TRBD2 is a possible D gene (6 bases). The V gene's germline CDR1 is LNHDA and CDR2 SQIVND (reference sequence). This CDR3 has 14 residues. V lost 1 base and J 3 bases, leaving 10 bases between the germline ends. The CDR3 region is CASSIVLGGYEQYF. The CDR3 DNA reads TGTGCCAGTAGTATAGTTCTGGGGGGCTACGAGCAGTACTTC.

J is TRBJ1-5 and V is TRBV6-5; the D gene is possibly TRBD1 (6 bases). The germline V gene encodes CDR1 MNHEY and CDR2 SVGAGI. V was trimmed by 6 bases and J by 6 bases, leaving 15 bases between them. CDR3 length: 14 residues. CDR3 DNA sequence: TGTGCCAGCAGCGAACAGGGAAGTGGTCAGCCCCAGCATTTT. Translation: CASSEQGSGQPQHF.

The chain couples TRBV28 to TRBJ2-3; 11 nucleotides agree with TRBD1. Germline V gives CDR1 MDHEN, CDR2 SYDVKM. CDR3 length: 16 residues. After removal of 3 bases from V and 5 bases from J, the junction contained 7 bases not matched to a gene. CDR3 bases: TGTGCCAGCAGTTTGCCTGGGACAGGGGGTAAAGATACGCAGTATTTT. Its protein product is CASSLPGTGGKDTQYF.

This clone was recorded a few times. The rearrangement links TRBV5-1 to TRBJ2-5; 7 bases are shared with TRBD1. The CDR3 sequence is 16 residues long. The germline CDR1 and CDR2 sequences are SGHRS and YFSETQ. The V segment lost 5 bases and the J segment 5 bases; nucleotides outside the gene matches: 15. CDR3 amino acids: CASSLYPSGQRETQYF. The DNA for the CDR3 is TGCGCCAGCAGTCTTTACCCTTCGGGACAGAGGGAGACCCAGTACTTC.

The chain carries TRBV9 and TRBJ2-5; unclear D gene. The V and J ends lost 2 bases and 0 bases respectively, with 5 bases between them. The germline CDR1 and CDR2 sequences are SGDLS and YYNGEE. The CDR3 is made up of 13 amino acids. CDR3 coding DNA: TGTGCCAGCAGCGTGGAGAACCAAGAGACCCAGTACTTC. Translated: CASSVENQETQYF.

This chain uses TRBV6-1 with TRBJ2-2, with 7 bases identical to TRBD2. The CDR3 covers 15 residues. V trimming: 3 bases; J trimming: 5 bases; junction bases outside the gene matches: 6. Germline CDR1 reads MNHNS; CDR2 reads SASEGT. CDR3 sequence (DNA): TGTGCCAGCAGTGATTTGGGGGGGAGAACCGGGGAGCTGTTTTTT. Encoded protein: CASSDLGGRTGELFF.

This clone occurred a few times. The chain combines TRBV5-4 with TRBJ2-5, with a possible D match to TRBD1 (6 bases). Germline-derived CDR1 and CDR2 are SGHNT and YYREEE (reference sequence). Trimming removed 0 bases at V and 5 bases at J, with 14 bases between. The length of the CDR3 is 15 residues. In DNA, the CDR3 is TGTGCCAGCAGCTTGGCAGGCAGGGGAAAGGAGACCCAGTACTTC. This translates into CASSLAGRGKETQYF.

V usage is TRBV9 and J usage is TRBJ2-3, with 8 bases aligning to TRBD2. CDR1 and CDR2 (germline): SGDLS, YYNGEE. The CDR3 length is 14 residues. Unmatched junction bases numbered 4, after V lost 3 bases and J lost 4 bases. CDR3 sequence: CASSETSEPDTQYF. Here the CDR3 DNA reads TGTGCCAGCAGCGAGACTAGCGAACCAGATACGCAGTATTTT.

V and J are TRBV27 and TRBJ2-5; D not certain. The J call is uncertain, as TRBJ2-7 better fits the DNA end. The germline CDR1 and CDR2 sequences are MNHEY and SMNVEV (reference sequence). This CDR3 is 14 amino acids long. The CDR3 protein is CASSLSRVFHEQYF. CDR3 in DNA: TGTGCCAGCAGTTTATCTCGGGTCTTCCACGAGCAGTACTTC.

This rearrangement joins TRBV21-1 to TRBJ2-1; TRBD1 was called by the table and not checked on the DNA. TRBV21-1 counts as a pseudogene. The CDR3 spans 15 residues. The CDR3: CASSRATRQHNEQFF. Here the CDR3 DNA reads TGTGCCAGCAGCAGGGCTACCAGACAGCACAATGAGCAGTTCTTC.

The chain employs TRBV6-6 and TRBJ2-7; TRBD1 agrees at 11 bases. The CDR3 length is 15 residues. Germline-derived CDR1 and CDR2 are MNHNY and SVGAGI (reference sequence). Trimming at V came to 6 bases and at J to 4 bases, leaving 8 bases not matched to a gene. Here the CDR3 reads CASSRGTGGSYEQYF. Here the CDR3 DNA reads TGTGCCAGCAGCCGCGGGACAGGGGGGTCGTACGAGCAGTACTTC.

V usage is TRBV5-1 and J usage is TRBJ2-7, with 10 bases matching TRBD2. Germline V lookup: CDR1 SGHRS, CDR2 YFSETQ. V shed 2 bases and J 3 bases; nucleotides not matched to a gene: 8. The CDR3 spans 16 residues. Here the CDR3 reads CASSLNGGLAVYEQYF. The CDR3 nucleotides are TGCGCCAGCAGCTTAAATGGCGGACTAGCGGTCTACGAGCAGTACTTC. Full variable domain (outside the CDR3, taken from reference TRBV5-1 and TRBJ2-7): KAGVTQTPRYLIKTRGQQVTLSCSPISGHRSVSWYQQTPGQGLQFLFEYFSETQRNKGNFPGRFSGRQFSNSRSEMNVSTLELGDSALYLCASSLNGGLAVYEQYFGPGTRLTVT.

This clone has more than one count but fewer than ten. CDR3 residues: CASSSNAASWVDTQYF. Here the CDR3 DNA reads TGTGCCAGCAGCTCCAACGCGGCCTCCTGGGTGGATACGCAGTATTTT. The chain joins TRBV7-2 to TRBJ2-3; D is ambiguous. V gave up 4 bases and J gave up 6 bases, with 20 bases separating them. Germline V gene sequence: CDR1 SGHTA, CDR2 FQGNSA. CDR3 length equals 16 residues.

This clone was observed a single time. This sequence joins TRBV7-2 and TRBJ2-5; 13 bases line up with TRBD2. The CDR3 is made up of 16 amino acids. With V trimmed by 5 bases and J by 4 bases, 7 bases remained unmatched. Germline V lookup: CDR1 SGHTA, CDR2 FQGNSA. The CDR3 reads CASSPRTSGSGETQYF. The CDR3 nucleotides read TGTGCCAGCAGCCCCAGGACTAGCGGGAGTGGAGAGACCCAGTACTTC.

This clone was observed once. The chain employs TRBV2 and TRBJ2-7, with 10 bases fitting TRBD1. Germline V gene lookup returns CDR1 SNHLY and CDR2 FYNNEI. This CDR3 is built from 12 residues. J gave up 6 bases and V 4 bases, and 0 bases lay outside the gene matches. The CDR3 loop is CASSGDRGEQYF. For the CDR3, the DNA is TGTGCCAGCAGTGGGGACAGGGGCGAGCAGTACTTC.

The V and J genes are TRBV28 and TRBJ2-4; weak D call: TRBD1 (6 bases). Germline assignment: CDR1 MDHEN and CDR2 SYDVKM. The CDR3 is 14 residues long. Trimming removed 3 bases at V and 4 bases at J, with 10 bases between. The CDR3 DNA follows: TGTGCCAGCAGTTTCCCGGACAGAAAAAACATTCAGTACTTC. Translating it yields CASSFPDRKNIQYF.

The rearrangement joins TRBV28 to TRBJ2-2; possible D gene TRBD1, 7 bases. The CDR3 covers 15 residues. Germline V gene lookup returns CDR1 MDHEN and CDR2 SYDVKM. The V end was cut by 3 bases, the J end by 4 bases, with 12 bases between. The CDR3 sequence is CASSFSGGGTGELFF. The CDR3 DNA sequence: TGTGCCAGCAGTTTTTCAGGGGGAGGCACCGGGGAGCTGTTTTTT.

This clone appeared once. This rearrangement joins TRBV29-1 to TRBJ1-2, with 7 bases identical to TRBD1. CDR3 length equals 14 residues. The ends lost 7 bases at V and 2 bases at J; junction bases unmatched: 10. The germline V gene encodes CDR1 SQVTM and CDR2 ANQGSEA. CDR3 in amino acids: CSAHLTGINYGYTF. The CDR3 bases are TGCAGCGCCCACCTGACAGGGATAAACTATGGCTACACCTTC.

V usage is TRBV7-9 and J usage is TRBJ1-4, with 7 bases fitting TRBD1. This CDR3 is 14 amino acids long. Germline CDR1 and CDR2: SEHNR and FQNEAQ (reference sequence). With 3 bases clipped from V and 7 bases from J, the junction kept 5 bases outside the gene matches. The CDR3 loop is CASSLTGFGEKLFF. The CDR3 nucleotides read TGTGCCAGCAGCTTGACAGGGTTTGGTGAAAAACTGTTTTTT.

The V and J genes are TRBV18 and TRBJ2-7; 9 nucleotides match TRBD1. Germline V gene lookup returns CDR1 KGHSH and CDR2 LQKENI. The CDR3 has 13 amino acids. V shed 8 bases, J shed 4 bases, and the junction held 6 bases outside the gene matches. The CDR3 DNA follows: TGTGCCAGCGCACAGGGACAGGGATACGAGCAGTACTTC. This codes for CASAQGQGYEQYF.

The rearrangement uses TRBV28 and TRBJ1-3; the match to TRBD1 covers 9 bases. V dropped 5 bases and J dropped 1; count of bases not matched to a gene: 0. This CDR3 has 14 residues. The germline gives CDR1 MDHEN, CDR2 SYDVKM. CDR3 coding DNA: TGTGCCAGCAGTGGACAGGGGTCTGGAAACACCATATATTTT. Residues: CASSGQGSGNTIYF.

The chain combines TRBV15 with TRBJ1-6; TRBD1 is a possible D gene (6 bases). The CDR3 has 14 amino acids. V dropped 6 bases and J dropped 7 bases, with 13 bases sitting between them. CDR1 and CDR2 from the germline V gene are LNHNV and YYDKDF (reference sequence). CDR3 sequence: CATRTRDTNSPLHF. CDR3 nucleotides: TGTGCCACCAGGACCCGGGACACAAATTCACCCCTCCACTTT.